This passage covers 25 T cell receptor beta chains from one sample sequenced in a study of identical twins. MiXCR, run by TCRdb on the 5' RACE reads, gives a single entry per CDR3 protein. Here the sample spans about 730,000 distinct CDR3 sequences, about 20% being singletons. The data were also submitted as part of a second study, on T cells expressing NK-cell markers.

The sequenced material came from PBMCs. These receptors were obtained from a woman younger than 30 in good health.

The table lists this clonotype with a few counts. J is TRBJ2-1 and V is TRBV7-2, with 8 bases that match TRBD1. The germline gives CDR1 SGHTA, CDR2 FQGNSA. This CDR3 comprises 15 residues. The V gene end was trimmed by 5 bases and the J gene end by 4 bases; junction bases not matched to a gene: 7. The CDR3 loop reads CASSHGTGAYNEQFF. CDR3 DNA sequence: TGTGCCAGCAGCCACGGGACAGGCGCTTACAATGAGCAGTTCTTC.

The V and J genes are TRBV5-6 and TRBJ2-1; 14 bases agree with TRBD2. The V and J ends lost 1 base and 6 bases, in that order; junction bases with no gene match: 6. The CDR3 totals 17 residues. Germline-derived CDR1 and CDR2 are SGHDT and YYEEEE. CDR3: CASSLLGLAGESNEQFF. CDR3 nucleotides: TGTGCCAGCAGCTTGTTGGGACTAGCGGGAGAAAGCAATGAGCAGTTCTTC. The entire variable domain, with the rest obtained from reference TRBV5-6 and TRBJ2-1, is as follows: DAGVTQSPTHLIKTRGQQVTLRCSPKSGHDTVSWYQQALGQGPQFIFQYYEEEERQRGNFPDRFSGHQFPNYSSELNVNALLLGDSALYLCASSLLGLAGESNEQFFGPGTRLTVL.

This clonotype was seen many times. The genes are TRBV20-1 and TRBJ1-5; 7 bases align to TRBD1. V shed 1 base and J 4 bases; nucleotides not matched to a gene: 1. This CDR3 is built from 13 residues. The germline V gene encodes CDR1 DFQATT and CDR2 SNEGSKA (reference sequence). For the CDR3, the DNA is TGCAGTGCTAGAGGACAGGGTAATCAGCCCCAGCATTTT. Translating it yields CSARGQGNQPQHF.

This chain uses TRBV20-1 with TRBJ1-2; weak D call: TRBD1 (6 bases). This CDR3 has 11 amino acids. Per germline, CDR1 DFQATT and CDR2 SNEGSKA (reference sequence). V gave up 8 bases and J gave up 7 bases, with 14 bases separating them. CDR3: CSSTGGFGYTF. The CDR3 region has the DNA TGCAGTTCGACGGGGGGCTTTGGCTACACCTTC.

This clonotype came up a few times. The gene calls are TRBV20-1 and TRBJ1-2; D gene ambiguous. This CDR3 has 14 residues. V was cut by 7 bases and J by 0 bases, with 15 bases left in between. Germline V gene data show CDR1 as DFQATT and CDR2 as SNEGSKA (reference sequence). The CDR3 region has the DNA TGCAGTGTACGACAAGGTGAAACTAACTATGGCTACACCTTC. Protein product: CSVRQGETNYGYTF.

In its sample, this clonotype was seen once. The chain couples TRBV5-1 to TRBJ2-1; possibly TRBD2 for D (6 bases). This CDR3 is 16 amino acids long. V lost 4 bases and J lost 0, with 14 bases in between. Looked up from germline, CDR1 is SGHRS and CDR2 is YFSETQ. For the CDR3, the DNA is TGCGCCAGCAGCCCGGAGGGCGCAAGCTCCTACAATGAGCAGTTCTTC. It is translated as CASSPEGASSYNEQFF.

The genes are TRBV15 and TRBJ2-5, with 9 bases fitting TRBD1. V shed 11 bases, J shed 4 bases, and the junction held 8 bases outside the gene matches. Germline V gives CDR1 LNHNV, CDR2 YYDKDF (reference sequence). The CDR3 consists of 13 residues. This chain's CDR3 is CASGDRVRETQYF. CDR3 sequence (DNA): TGTGCCTCGGGGGACAGGGTTCGAGAGACCCAGTACTTC.

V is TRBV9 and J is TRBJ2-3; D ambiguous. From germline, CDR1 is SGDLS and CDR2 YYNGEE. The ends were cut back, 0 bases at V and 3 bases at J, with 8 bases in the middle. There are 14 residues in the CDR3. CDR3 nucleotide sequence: TGTGCCAGCAGCGTAGACGGGTTGACAGATACGCAGTATTTT. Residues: CASSVDGLTDTQYF.

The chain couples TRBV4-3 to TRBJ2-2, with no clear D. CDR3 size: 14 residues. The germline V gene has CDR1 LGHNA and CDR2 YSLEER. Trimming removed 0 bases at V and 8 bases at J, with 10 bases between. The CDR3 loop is CASSQDLIPGELFF. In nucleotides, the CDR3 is TGCGCCAGCAGCCAAGACCTAATACCGGGGGAGCTGTTTTTT.

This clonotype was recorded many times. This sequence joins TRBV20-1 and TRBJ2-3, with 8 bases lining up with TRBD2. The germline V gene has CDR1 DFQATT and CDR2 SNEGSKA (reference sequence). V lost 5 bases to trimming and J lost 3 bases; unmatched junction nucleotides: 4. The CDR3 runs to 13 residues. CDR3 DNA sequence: TGCAGTGCTTGCACTAGCGGTACAGATACGCAGTATTTT. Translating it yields CSACTSGTDTQYF.

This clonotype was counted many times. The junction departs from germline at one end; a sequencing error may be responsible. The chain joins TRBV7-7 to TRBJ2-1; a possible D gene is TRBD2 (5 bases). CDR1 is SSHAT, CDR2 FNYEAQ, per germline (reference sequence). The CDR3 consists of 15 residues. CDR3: CASSLTSTGYNEQFF. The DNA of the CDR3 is TGTGCTAGCAGCTTAACCTCCACGGGGTACAATGAGCAGTTCTTC.

CDR3 residues: CASTPGLAGTNEQYF. Here the CDR3 DNA reads TGCGCCAGCACCCCGGGACTAGCGGGTACCAACGAGCAGTACTTC. This chain joins TRBV10-2 and TRBJ2-7; 12 bases match TRBD2. The CDR3 sequence is 15 residues long. Germline CDR1 reads WSHSY; CDR2 reads SAAADI. V lost 7 bases and J lost 5; bases outside the gene matches: 9.

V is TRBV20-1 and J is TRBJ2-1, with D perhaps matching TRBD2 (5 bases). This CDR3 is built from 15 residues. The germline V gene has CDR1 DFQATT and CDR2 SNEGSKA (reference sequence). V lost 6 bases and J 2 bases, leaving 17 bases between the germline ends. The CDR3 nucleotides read TGCAGTGCCCCCAAGCCGGGAAGGACCTACAATGAGCAGTTCTTC. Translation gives CSAPKPGRTYNEQFF.

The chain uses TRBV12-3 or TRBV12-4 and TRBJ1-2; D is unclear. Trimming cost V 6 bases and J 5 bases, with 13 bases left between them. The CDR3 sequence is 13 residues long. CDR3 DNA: TGTGCCAGCAGAGACCCTCTTGGGTATGGCTACACCTTC. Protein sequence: CASRDPLGYGYTF.

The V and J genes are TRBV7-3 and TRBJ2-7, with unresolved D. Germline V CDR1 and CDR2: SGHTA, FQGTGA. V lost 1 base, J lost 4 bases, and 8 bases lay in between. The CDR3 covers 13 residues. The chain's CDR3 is CASSLMREYEQYF. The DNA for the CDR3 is TGTGCCAGCAGCTTAATGAGAGAGTACGAGCAGTACTTC.

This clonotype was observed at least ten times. The CDR3 here is CSARVAPGGEQYF. Written as DNA, the CDR3 is TGCAGTGCTAGAGTCGCTCCCGGTGGCGAGCAGTACTTC. The chain has TRBV20-1 and TRBJ2-7; D unclear. The CDR3 runs 13 residues. The germline CDR1 and CDR2 sequences are DFQATT and SNEGSKA (reference sequence). V lost 1 base and J 6 bases, leaving 13 bases between the germline ends.

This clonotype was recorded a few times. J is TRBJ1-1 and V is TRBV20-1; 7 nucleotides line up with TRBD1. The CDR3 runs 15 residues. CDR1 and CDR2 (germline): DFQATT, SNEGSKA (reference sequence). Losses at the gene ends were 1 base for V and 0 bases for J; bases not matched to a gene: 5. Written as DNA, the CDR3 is TGCAGTGCTAGAGTCTTACAGGGGATGAACACTGAAGCTTTCTTT. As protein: CSARVLQGMNTEAFF.

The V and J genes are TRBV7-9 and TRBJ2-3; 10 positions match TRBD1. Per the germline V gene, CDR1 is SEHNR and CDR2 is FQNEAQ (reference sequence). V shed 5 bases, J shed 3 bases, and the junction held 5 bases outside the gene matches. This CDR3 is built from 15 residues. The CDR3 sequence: CASSHGTGETDTQYF. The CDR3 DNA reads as TGTGCCAGCAGCCATGGGACAGGGGAGACAGATACGCAGTATTTT.

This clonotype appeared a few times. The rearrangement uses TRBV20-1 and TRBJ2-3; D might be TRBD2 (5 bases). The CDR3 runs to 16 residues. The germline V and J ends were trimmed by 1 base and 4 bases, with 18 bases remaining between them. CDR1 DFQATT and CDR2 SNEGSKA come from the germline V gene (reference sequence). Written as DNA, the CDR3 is TGCAGTGCTAGAGTTGGGCAGGAGAAGAGGGCAGATACGCAGTATTTT. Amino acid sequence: CSARVGQEKRADTQYF.

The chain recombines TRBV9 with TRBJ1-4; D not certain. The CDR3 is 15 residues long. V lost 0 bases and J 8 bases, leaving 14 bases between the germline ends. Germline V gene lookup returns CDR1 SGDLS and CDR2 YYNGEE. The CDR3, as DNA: TGTGCCAGCAGCGTAGCTGGCGGATACGGGGAAAAACTGTTTTTT. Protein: CASSVAGGYGEKLFF.

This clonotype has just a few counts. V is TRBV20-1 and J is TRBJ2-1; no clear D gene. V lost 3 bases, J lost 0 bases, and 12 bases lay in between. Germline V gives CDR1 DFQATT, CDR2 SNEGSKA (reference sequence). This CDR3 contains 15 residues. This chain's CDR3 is CSASKGLTSYNEQFF. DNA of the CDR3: TGCAGTGCTAGCAAGGGTCTCACCTCCTACAATGAGCAGTTCTTC.

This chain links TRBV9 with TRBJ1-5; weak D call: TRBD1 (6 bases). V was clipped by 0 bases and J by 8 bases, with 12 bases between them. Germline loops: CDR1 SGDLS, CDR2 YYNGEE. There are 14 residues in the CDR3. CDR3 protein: CASSVGGGSEPQHF. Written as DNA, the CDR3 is TGTGCCAGCAGCGTAGGAGGGGGGAGTGAGCCCCAGCATTTT.

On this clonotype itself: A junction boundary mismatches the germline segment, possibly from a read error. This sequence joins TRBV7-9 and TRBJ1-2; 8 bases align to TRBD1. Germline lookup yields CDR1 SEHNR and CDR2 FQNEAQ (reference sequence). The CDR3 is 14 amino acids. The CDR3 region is CASGFRTGSYGYTF. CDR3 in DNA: TGTGCCAGCGGCTTCCGGACAGGGAGCTATGGCTACACCTTC.

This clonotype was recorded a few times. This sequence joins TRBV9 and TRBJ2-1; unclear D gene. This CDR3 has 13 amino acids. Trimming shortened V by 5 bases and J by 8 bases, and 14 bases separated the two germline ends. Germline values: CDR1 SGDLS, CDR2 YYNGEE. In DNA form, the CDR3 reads TGTGCCAGCAGTCCCATGGGCGTCCATGAGCAGTTCTTC. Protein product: CASSPMGVHEQFF.

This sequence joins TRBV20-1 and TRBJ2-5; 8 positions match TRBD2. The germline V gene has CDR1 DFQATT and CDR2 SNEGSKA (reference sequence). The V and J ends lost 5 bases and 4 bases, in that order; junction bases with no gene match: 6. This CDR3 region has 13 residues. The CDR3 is CSAFGLAGETQYF. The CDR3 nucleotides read TGCAGTGCTTTCGGACTAGCCGGAGAGACCCAGTACTTC.